This entry features one T cell receptor beta chain sequence. The source of the sample is a study of OX40 agonist ivuxolimab in advanced cancers. The data were produced by immunoSEQ multiplex PCR, yet TCRdb's version contains in-frame clones alone and is incomplete. The table lists approximately 80,000 clones, around 86% of them singletons. The CDR3 has 15 amino acids. The V segment lost 4 bases and the J segment 7 bases; nucleotides outside the gene matches: 6. The germline CDR1 and CDR2 sequences are SGHAT and FQNNGV. This sequence originates from an adult with an advanced solid tumor such as melanoma, head and neck, liver or kidney cancer. The sample here was CD4+ or CD8+ T cells sorted from blood, taken in a trial of the OX40 agonist ivuxolimab. The rearrangement uses TRBV11-2 and TRBJ2-1, with TRBD2 identical over 11 bases. CDR3 nucleotides: TGTGCCAGCAGCTCACTAGCGGGAGACCGGAATGAGCAGTTCTTC. Translating gives CASSSLAGDRNEQFF.